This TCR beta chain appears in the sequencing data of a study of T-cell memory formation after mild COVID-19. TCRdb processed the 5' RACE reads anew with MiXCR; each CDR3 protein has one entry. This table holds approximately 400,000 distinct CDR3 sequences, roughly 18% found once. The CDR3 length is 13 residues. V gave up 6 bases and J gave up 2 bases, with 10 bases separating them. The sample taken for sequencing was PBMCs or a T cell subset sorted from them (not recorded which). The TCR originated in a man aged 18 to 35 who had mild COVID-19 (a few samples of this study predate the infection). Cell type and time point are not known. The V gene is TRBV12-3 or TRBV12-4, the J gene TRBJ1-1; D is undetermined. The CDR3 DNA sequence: TGTGCCAGCAGGCCCAGGAGTAACACTGAAGCTTTCTTT. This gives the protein CASRPRSNTEAFF.